The sample holds a few counts of the clone carrying this TCR beta chain. The CDR3 totals 14 residues. V was trimmed by 1 base and J by 2 bases, leaving 7 bases between them. CDR1 and CDR2 (germline): MDHEN, SYDVKM. TCRdb reprocessed the 5' RACE reads via MiXCR and lists one record per CDR3 protein. The data contain 1.5 million to 2 million distinct CDR3 sequences, roughly a third of them singletons. The data are from a study of identical twins. Sequenced sample: cord blood. This chain uses TRBV28 with TRBJ2-3; D unclear. This TCR was sampled from a newborn girl in good health. Here the CDR3 DNA reads TGTGCCAGCAGTTTATCCTTTTTCACAGATACGCAGTATTTT. The encoded protein is CASSLSFFTDTQYF.